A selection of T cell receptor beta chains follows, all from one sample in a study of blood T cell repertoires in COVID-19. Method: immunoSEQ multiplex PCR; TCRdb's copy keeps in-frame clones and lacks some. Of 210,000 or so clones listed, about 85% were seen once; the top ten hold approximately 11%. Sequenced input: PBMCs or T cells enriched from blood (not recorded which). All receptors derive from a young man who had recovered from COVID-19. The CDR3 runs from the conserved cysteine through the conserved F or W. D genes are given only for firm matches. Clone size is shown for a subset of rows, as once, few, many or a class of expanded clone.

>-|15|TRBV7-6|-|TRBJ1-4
TGTGCCAGCAGCACGTTACAGGGCGGGCAAGGAAAACTGTTTTTT
CASSTLQGGQGKLFF
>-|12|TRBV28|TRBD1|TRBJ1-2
TGTGCCAGCCAGACAGGGTCCTATGGCTACACCTTC
CASQTGSYGYTF
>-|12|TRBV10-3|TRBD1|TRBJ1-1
TGTGCCATCACCGAGGACAGGGGTGAAGCTTTCTTT
CAITEDRGEAFF
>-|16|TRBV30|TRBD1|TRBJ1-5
TGTGCCTGGAGCGGCCAGACAGGGGGTCGCAATCAGCCCCAGCATTTT
CAWSGQTGGRNQPQHF
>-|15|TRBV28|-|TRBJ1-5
TGTGCCAGCAGCCTACCATTGAGCAGCAATCAGCCCCAGCATTTT
CASSLPLSSNQPQHF
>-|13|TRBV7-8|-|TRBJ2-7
TGTGCCAGCAGCTTAAAAGCCTCCTACGAGCAGTACTTC
CASSLKASYEQYF
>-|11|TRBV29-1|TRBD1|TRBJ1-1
TGCAGCGTCCCGGACAGGGCTGAAGCTTTCTTT
CSVPDRAEAFF
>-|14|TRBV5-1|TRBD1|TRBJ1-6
TGCGCCAGCAGCCCGGGACAGGGTAATTCACCCCTCCACTTT
CASSPGQGNSPLHF
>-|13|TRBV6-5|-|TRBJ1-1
TGTGCCAGCAGCAATGGACAGCGCCTAGAAGCTTTCTTT
CASSNGQRLEAFF
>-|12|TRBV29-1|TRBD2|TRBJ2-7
TGCAGCGTTGACGCGGGAGGGCCCGAGCAGTACTTC
CSVDAGGPEQYF
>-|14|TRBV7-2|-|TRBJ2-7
TGTGCCAGCAGCGATGGGGCGGGGCCCTACGAGCAGTACTTC
CASSDGAGPYEQYF
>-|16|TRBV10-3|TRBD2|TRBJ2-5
TGTGCCATCAGTGAGTCCCCTAGCGGGGGAGGAGAGACCCAGTACTTC
CAISESPSGGGETQYF
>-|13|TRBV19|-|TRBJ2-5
TGTGCCAGTAGTATATACGACAGCCAGACCCAGTACTTC
CASSIYDSQTQYF
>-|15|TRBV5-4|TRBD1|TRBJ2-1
TGTGCCAGCAGCTCGGGACAGGTGGGGTACAATGAGCAGTTCTTC
CASSSGQVGYNEQFF
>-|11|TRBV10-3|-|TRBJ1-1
TGTGCCATCAGTGAGTCACTTGAAGCTTTCTTT
CAISESLEAFF
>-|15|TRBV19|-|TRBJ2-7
TGTGCCAGTAGTATGAACAGGGTAAGGACCTACGAGCAGTACTTC
CASSMNRVRTYEQYF
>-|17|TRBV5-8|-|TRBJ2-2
TGTGCCAGCAGCTCGGGGGCGGGAGTCTCTCGTACCGGGGAGCTGTTTTTT
CASSSGAGVSRTGELFF
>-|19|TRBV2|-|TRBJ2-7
TGTGCCAGCAGTGTGATTTTAGGGTCAAGGGGAACGACCTCGTACGAGCAGTACTTC
CASSVILGSRGTTSYEQYF
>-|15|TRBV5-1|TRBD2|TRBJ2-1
TGCGCCAGCAGACCGACTAGCGGGGACTACAATGAGCAGTTCTTC
CASRPTSGDYNEQFF
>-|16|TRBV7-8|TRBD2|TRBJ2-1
TGTGCCAGCAGACCTTTAGGGCGGGGGGCGGAGAATGAGCAGTTCTTC
CASRPLGRGAENEQFF
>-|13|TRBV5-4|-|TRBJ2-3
TGTGCCAGCAGCCTACAGGGTACAGATACGCAGTATTTT
CASSLQGTDTQYF
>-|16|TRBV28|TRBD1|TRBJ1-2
TGTGCCAGCAGTTTAGGGACAGGGGGCTTGAGCTATGGCTACACCTTC
CASSLGTGGLSYGYTF
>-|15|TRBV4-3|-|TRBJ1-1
TGCGCCAGCAGCCAAGAACCCAGGGGAGACACTGAAGCTTTCTTT
CASSQEPRGDTEAFF
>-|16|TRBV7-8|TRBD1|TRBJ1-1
TGTGCCAGCAGCTTACACAGGGGGTATATGAACACTGAAGCTTTCTTT
CASSLHRGYMNTEAFF
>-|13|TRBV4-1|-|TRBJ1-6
TGCGCCAGCAGCCAACTAGGGGATTCACCCCTCCACTTT
CASSQLGDSPLHF
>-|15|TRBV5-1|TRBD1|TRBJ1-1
TGCGCCAGCAGCCCGCTGGGACAGTTGAACACTGAAGCTTTCTTT
CASSPLGQLNTEAFF
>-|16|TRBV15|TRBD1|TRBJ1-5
TGTGCCACCACCCAGGGGGAGTACAGGGCCAATCAGCCCCAGCATTTT
CATTQGEYRANQPQHF
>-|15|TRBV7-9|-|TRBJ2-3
TGTGCCAGCAGCCCGTGGTCCGGGAGCACAGATACGCAGTATTTT
CASSPWSGSTDTQYF
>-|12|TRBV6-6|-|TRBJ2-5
TGTGCCAGCAGTTACGGCCAGGAGACCCAGTACTTC
CASSYGQETQYF
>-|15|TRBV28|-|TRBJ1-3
TGTGCCAGCAGTAATGCCGGGGGAGGTGGAAACACCATATATTTT
CASSNAGGGGNTIYF
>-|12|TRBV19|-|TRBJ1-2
TGTGCCAAGCTGGGCAGGGGAGTCGGCTACACCTTC
CAKLGRGVGYTF
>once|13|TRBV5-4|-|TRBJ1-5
TGTGCCAGCAGCTCAGATGCTCATCAGCCCCAGCATTTT
CASSSDAHQPQHF
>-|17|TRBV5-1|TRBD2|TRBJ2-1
TGCGCCAGCAGCTTGGATCCCTCTAGCGGGACTCTATCGGGGCAGTTCTTC
CASSLDPSSGTLSGQFF
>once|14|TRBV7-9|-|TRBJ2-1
TGTGCCAGCAACCCCAGGACTTCCTACAATGAGCAGTTCTTC
CASNPRTSYNEQFF
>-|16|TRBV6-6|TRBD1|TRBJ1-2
TGTGCCAGCAGTCGACGTGCGACAGGGTCCCCCTATGGCTACACCTTC
CASSRRATGSPYGYTF
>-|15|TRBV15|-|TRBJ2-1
TGTGCCACCAGCAGAGAGGGTGCGGGAAGGGATGAGCAGTTCTTC
CATSREGAGRDEQFF
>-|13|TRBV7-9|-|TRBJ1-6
TGTGCCAGCGGCAGACAGGATAATTCACCCCTCCACTTT
CASGRQDNSPLHF
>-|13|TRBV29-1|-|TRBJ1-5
TGCAGCGTCGCCGACAGGCGCAATCAGCCCCAGCATTTT
CSVADRRNQPQHF
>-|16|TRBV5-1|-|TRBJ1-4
TGCGCCAGCAGCTTGGTGTCGGTGGGCAAGAATGAAAAACTGTTTTTT
CASSLVSVGKNEKLFF
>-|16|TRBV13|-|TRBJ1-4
TGTGCCAGCAGCTCCGAAGGGGGTACCTCTAATGAAAAACTGTTTTTT
CASSSEGGTSNEKLFF
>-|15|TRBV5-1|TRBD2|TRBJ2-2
TGCGCCAGCAGCCCCGGGGGGGTCAACACCGGGGAGCTGTTTTTT
CASSPGGVNTGELFF
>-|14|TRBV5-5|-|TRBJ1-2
TGTGCCAGCAGGGCGGGAGGGTTATTGGATGGCTACACCTTC
CASRAGGLLDGYTF
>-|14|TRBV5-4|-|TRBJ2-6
TGTGCCAGCAGCTTTAGCTCTGGGGCCAACGTCCTGACTTTC
CASSFSSGANVLTF
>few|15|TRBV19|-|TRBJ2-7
TGTGCCAGTAGTATGGAGGCAGGGGTTGGGTACGAGCAGTACTTC
CASSMEAGVGYEQYF
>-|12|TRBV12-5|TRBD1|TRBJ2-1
TGTGCTAGTGTCCGTCAGGGGGCCGAGCAGTTCTTC
CASVRQGAEQFF
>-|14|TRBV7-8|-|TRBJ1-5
TGTGCCAGCAGCCCGGGACAAAACAATCAGCCCCAGCATTTT
CASSPGQNNQPQHF
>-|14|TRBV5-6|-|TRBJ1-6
TGTGCCAGCAGAGACAGGACTTTTAATTCACCCCTCCACTTT
CASRDRTFNSPLHF
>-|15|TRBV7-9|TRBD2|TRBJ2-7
TGTGCCAGCAGCTCGTCGGGGACTAGGGTCGCCGAGCAGTACTTC
CASSSSGTRVAEQYF